The subject of this entry is one TCR beta chain. The assay was immunoSEQ multiplex PCR, and TCRdb's table has in-frame clones only and misses some. The repertoire holds some 70,000 clones, roughly nine tenths seen once, with under 0.3% in the top ten. The data originate from a study of T cell changes during pregnancy in multiple sclerosis. Germline lookup yields CDR1 LGHNA and CDR2 YSLEER. The CDR3 sequence is 16 residues long. The V gene lost 4 bases and the J gene lost 5 bases, with 20 bases spanning the gap. The specimen was CD4+ T cells from peripheral blood mononuclear cells, collected in the third trimester of pregnancy. This receptor was identified in a female donor in good health, enrolled as a control in a pregnancy study. The chain joins TRBV4-3 to TRBJ1-2, with a weak D call TRBD1 (5 bases). The CDR3 DNA is TGCGCCAGCAGCCCGGTCGGGGGGGTGAGAGTATATGGCTACACCTTC. It is translated as CASSPVGGVRVYGYTF.